The 26 T cell receptor beta chains below all came from one sample that was sequenced in a study of human T cells and chemical hapten exposure. Noted time point: healthy volunteer bleed at 2 weeks. Extraction of total RNA was performed on unfractionated whole blood. Each CDR3 protein is one row after TCRdb ran MiXCR on the RACE reads. The table has about 45,000 distinct CDR3 sequences, about 4.5% seen once. The sample comprised whole blood. The receptor set was obtained from a female donor in good health. Some clones in this sample may be carry-over from other donors' samples.

The table lists this clonotype with many counts. The genes are TRBV20-1 and TRBJ2-1; 7 nucleotides line up with TRBD1. The V gene end was trimmed by 2 bases and the J gene end by 6 bases; junction bases not matched to a gene: 7. Germline CDR1 reads DFQATT; CDR2 reads SNEGSKA (reference sequence). The CDR3 length is 14 residues. This CDR3 is CSARLVGDSNEQFF. The CDR3 DNA sequence: TGCAGTGCTAGACTCGTCGGGGACAGCAATGAGCAGTTCTTC.

This clonotype was counted at least ten times. CDR3 DNA: TGTGCCAGCATCCCCGGGGGATTATCTGGAAACACCATATATTTT. This encodes CASIPGGLSGNTIYF. This chain links TRBV27 with TRBJ1-3, with D perhaps TRBD1 (5 bases). The CDR3 is made up of 15 amino acids. Germline CDR1 and CDR2: MNHEY and SMNVEV (reference sequence). V dropped 7 bases and J dropped 1 base, with 14 bases sitting between them.

This clonotype was detected ten times or more. The CDR3 reads CASRFLGLNTEAFF. CDR3 bases: TGTGCCAGCAGATTTCTGGGGTTGAACACTGAAGCTTTCTTT. This chain connects TRBV6-2 or TRBV6-3 to TRBJ1-1; D is unresolved. The V end lost 6 bases, the J end lost 0 bases, and 11 bases lay between the germline ends. The CDR3 covers 14 residues. CDR1 is MNHEY and CDR2 is SVGEGT in the germline V gene.

Many counts were recorded for this clonotype. This chain uses TRBV10-3 with TRBJ1-1, with D unclear. Trimming took 5 bases from V and 6 from J, leaving 16 bases between them. CDR1 ENHRY and CDR2 SYGVKD come from the germline V gene. The CDR3 runs 14 residues. The CDR3 DNA reads TGTGCCATCAGTTCCCGGGAAGTCGGCGCTGAAGCTTTCTTT. Protein sequence: CAISSREVGAEAFF.

The rearrangement joins TRBV28 to TRBJ2-7; 7 bases line up with TRBD1. CDR3 length: 15 amino acids. Germline CDR1 is MDHEN and CDR2 is SYDVKM. V lost 5 bases to trimming and J lost 4 bases; unmatched junction nucleotides: 11. Here the CDR3 reads CASSTPGQSTYEQYF. CDR3 in DNA: TGTGCCAGCAGTACTCCGGGACAGAGTACTTACGAGCAGTACTTC.

In this sample, this clonotype turned up many times. The chain carries TRBV15 and TRBJ2-1; D is unclear. CDR3 length: 14 amino acids. Germline V gives CDR1 LNHNV, CDR2 YYDKDF (reference sequence). V lost 5 bases and J 4 bases, leaving 12 bases between the germline ends. This CDR3 reads CATSGPPIYNEQFF. CDR3 sequence (DNA): TGTGCCACCAGCGGGCCTCCTATTTACAATGAGCAGTTCTTC.

This clonotype was picked up many times. V is TRBV5-5 and J is TRBJ1-4, with D unresolved. The CDR3 consists of 12 residues. Trimming took 2 bases from V and 7 from J, leaving 6 bases between them. Germline V gives CDR1 SGHKS, CDR2 YYEKEE (reference sequence). CDR3 DNA: TGTGCCAGCAGCTTCGCGACTGAAAAACTGTTTTTT. Translated, it gives CASSFATEKLFF.

This clonotype was recorded at least ten times. The CDR3 sequence: CSARDIGAESQPQHF. The CDR3 bases are TGCAGTGCTAGAGATATTGGGGCTGAGAGTCAGCCCCAGCATTTT. This chain links TRBV20-1 with TRBJ1-5; possible D gene TRBD1, 5 bases. V was cut by 0 bases and J by 6 bases, with 15 bases left in between. Germline loops: CDR1 DFQATT, CDR2 SNEGSKA (reference sequence). The CDR3 totals 15 residues.

This clonotype was detected ten times or more. The rearrangement joins TRBV5-6 to TRBJ2-7; D gene unclear. The length of the CDR3 is 14 residues. Trimming removed 0 bases from V and 0 bases from J, with 7 bases in between. The V gene's germline CDR1 is SGHDT and CDR2 YYEEEE. The CDR3 loop is CASSLAGISYEQYF. The DNA for the CDR3 is TGTGCCAGCAGCTTGGCCGGCATCTCCTACGAGCAGTACTTC.

Many counts were recorded for this clonotype. The chain uses TRBV5-1 and TRBJ1-1; D is possibly TRBD1 (6 bases). V was pared by 2 bases and J by 3 bases, with 8 bases between. The CDR3 length is 13 residues. CDR1 and CDR2 from the germline V gene are SGHRS and YFSETQ. The CDR3 spells CASSLGGHTEAFF. CDR3 bases: TGCGCCAGCAGCTTAGGGGGGCACACTGAAGCTTTCTTT.

This clonotype was seen at least ten times. The rearrangement uses TRBV20-1 and TRBJ2-7; 9 bases are a match to TRBD1. V shed 4 bases and J 2 bases; nucleotides not matched to a gene: 6. CDR3 length: 14 residues. From germline, CDR1 is DFQATT and CDR2 SNEGSKA (reference sequence). The CDR3 DNA reads as TGCAGTGCTACCACGGGACAGGGCACCTACGAGCAGTACTTC. Its translation: CSATTGQGTYEQYF.

This clonotype showed up many times. V usage is TRBV7-8 and J usage is TRBJ2-6, with unresolved D. Germline CDR1 and CDR2: SGHVS and FQNEAQ. Trimming took off 4 bases at V and 0 bases at J, with 7 bases between the two ends. The CDR3 contains 15 residues. The CDR3 sequence: CASSSRSSGANVLTF. DNA for the CDR3: TGTGCCAGCAGCTCCCGCAGCTCTGGGGCCAACGTCCTGACTTTC.

The sample holds many counts of this clonotype. The V and J genes are TRBV20-1 and TRBJ2-5; D is unresolved. This CDR3 comprises 15 residues. V lost 5 bases to trimming and J lost 2 bases, with 18 bases between them. The germline gives CDR1 DFQATT, CDR2 SNEGSKA (reference sequence). CDR3 coding DNA: TGCAGTGCTCCCCGCGCCCGGCTGTATCAAGAGACCCAGTACTTC. Residues: CSAPRARLYQETQYF.

This clonotype was recorded a few times. Being one base from a much bigger clone, this may be a read error. The chain carries TRBV7-2 and TRBJ1-5, with D possibly matching TRBD1 (5 bases). The CDR3 has 14 amino acids. Per the germline V gene, CDR1 is SGHTA and CDR2 is FQGNSA. CDR3 sequence: CASSLVWGDQPQNF. The CDR3 nucleotides are TGTGCCAGCAGCTTAGTTTGGGGGGATCAGCCCCAGAATTTT.

This clonotype was observed a handful of times. V is TRBV19 and J is TRBJ1-4, with D unresolved. Germline assignment: CDR1 LNHDA and CDR2 SQIVND (reference sequence). V was shortened by 8 bases and J by 8 bases, with 9 bases between the two germline ends. The CDR3 extends over 11 amino acids. CDR3 sequence (DNA): TGTGCCAGTCGATCCGGGGAAAAACTGTTTTTT. The encoded protein is CASRSGEKLFF.

This clonotype showed up many times. V and J are TRBV6-5 and TRBJ1-5; 8 nucleotides align to TRBD1. This CDR3 has 14 residues. In germline, CDR1 is MNHEY, CDR2 SVGAGI. The V segment lost 6 bases and the J segment 5 bases; nucleotides outside the gene matches: 6. This CDR3 reads CASRGTGSDQPQHF. CDR3 coding DNA: TGTGCCAGCAGAGGGACAGGCTCTGATCAGCCCCAGCATTTT.

Many counts were recorded for this clonotype. The genes are TRBV7-9 and TRBJ1-1; perhaps TRBD1 as D (6 bases). The V end lost 1 base, the J end lost 6 bases, and 9 bases lay between the germline ends. This CDR3 region has 13 residues. CDR1 and CDR2 from the germline V gene are SEHNR and FQNEAQ (reference sequence). CDR3 sequence reads: CASSLEGGAEAFF. The DNA for the CDR3 is TGTGCCAGCAGCTTAGAGGGGGGGGCTGAAGCTTTCTTT. The full variable domain, with the rest looked up from reference TRBV7-9 and TRBJ1-1, is DTGVSQNPRHKITKRGQNVTFRCDPISEHNRLYWYRQTLGQGPEFLTYFQNEAQLEKSRLLSDRFSAERPKGSFSTLEIQRTEQGDSAMYLCASSLEGGAEAFFGQGTRLTVV.

The chain is built from TRBV19 and TRBJ2-1, with 8 bases aligning to TRBD2. This CDR3 has 17 amino acids. Germline values: CDR1 LNHDA, CDR2 SQIVND (reference sequence). V lost 8 bases and J lost 3; bases outside the gene matches: 15. In DNA form, the CDR3 reads TGTGCCAGTGGACATGGCGGGGGGCCTCCCATCTACAATGAGCAGTTCTTC. Translating it yields CASGHGGGPPIYNEQFF. Variable domain in full (rest from reference TRBV19 and TRBJ2-1): DGGITQSPKYLFRKEGQNVTLSCEQNLNHDAMYWYRQDPGQGLRLIYYSQIVNDFQKGDIAEGYSVSREKKESFPLTVTSAQKNPTAFYLCASGHGGGPPIYNEQFFGPGTRLTVL.

Ten or more counts support this clonotype. The rearrangement joins TRBV5-1 to TRBJ2-6; D unclear. V lost 4 bases and J 0 bases, leaving 8 bases between the germline ends. The CDR3 totals 15 residues. Germline assignment: CDR1 SGHRS and CDR2 YFSETQ. The CDR3 bases are TGCGCCAGCAGCCTACAGAACTCTGGGGCCAACGTCCTGACTTTC. It specifies CASSLQNSGANVLTF.

V usage is TRBV7-2 and J usage is TRBJ1-5; D unresolved. Trimming pared 0 bases from V and 7 bases from J, leaving 13 bases between. CDR3 length: 15 residues. The V gene's germline CDR1 is SGHTA and CDR2 FQGNSA. CDR3 sequence: CASSLAKGYSQPQHF. The CDR3, as DNA: TGTGCCAGCAGCTTAGCGAAAGGGTATAGCCAGCCCCAGCATTTT.

This clonotype was counted at least ten times. This chain links TRBV20-1 with TRBJ2-4, with D maybe TRBD2 (6 bases). V lost 6 bases and J lost 6, with 21 bases in between. The length of the CDR3 is 15 residues. Germline-derived CDR1 and CDR2 are DFQATT and SNEGSKA (reference sequence). The CDR3 sequence: CSAMGGAGLGNIQYF. As DNA, the CDR3 is TGCAGTGCGATGGGGGGAGCGGGTTTAGGAAACATTCAGTACTTC.

This clonotype has ten or more counts. The rearrangement links TRBV20-1 to TRBJ1-1; 7 bases match TRBD1. V gave up 5 bases and J gave up 3 bases; unmatched junction bases: 9. Germline V CDR1 and CDR2: DFQATT, SNEGSKA (reference sequence). CDR3 length: 14 amino acids. Written as DNA, the CDR3 is TGCAGTGCTGACCCAGGGGGATGGGACACTGAAGCTTTCTTT. Protein: CSADPGGWDTEAFF.

This clonotype was counted at least ten times. The CDR3 bases are TGTGCCATCAGTGAGTCGTCTACCTACGAGCAGTACTTC. This gives the protein CAISESSTYEQYF. The chain couples TRBV10-3 to TRBJ2-7; D is ambiguous. The ends were cut back, 0 bases at V and 2 bases at J, with 5 bases in the middle. The CDR3 is made up of 13 amino acids. CDR1 ENHRY and CDR2 SYGVKD come from the germline V gene.

This clonotype has at least ten counts. V and J are TRBV5-1 and TRBJ1-1, with D possibly matching TRBD1 (5 bases). V was cut by 2 bases and J by 7 bases, with 15 bases left in between. The V gene's germline CDR1 is SGHRS and CDR2 YFSETQ. CDR3 length: 14 amino acids. The CDR3, as DNA: TGCGCCAGCAGCTTCTACGGGACGGCAAATGAAGCTTTCTTT. It is translated as CASSFYGTANEAFF.

This clonotype has only a few counts. The CDR3 spells CASSQVGGAIGEQYF. CDR3 nucleotides: TGTGCCAGCAGCCAAGTGGGGGGGGCCATAGGCGAGCAGTACTTC. The J gene is TRBJ2-7, the V gene TRBV3-1, with a tentative D call TRBD2 (7 bases). Per the germline V gene, CDR1 is LGHDT and CDR2 is YNNKEL (reference sequence). Trimming removed 1 base from V and 6 bases from J, with 16 bases in between. This CDR3 contains 15 residues.

V and J are TRBV28 and TRBJ1-5; D remains unclear. Per germline, CDR1 MDHEN and CDR2 SYDVKM. The V end was cut by 3 bases, the J end by 8 bases, with 5 bases between. The CDR3 is 11 residues long. In DNA, the CDR3 is TGTGCCAGCAGTTTTAGGGAGCCCCAGCATTTT. Its protein is CASSFREPQHF. Variable domain in full (rest from reference TRBV28 and TRBJ1-5): DVKVTQSSRYLVKRTGEKVFLECVQDMDHENMFWYRQDPGLGLRLIYFSYDVKMKEKGDIPEGYSVSREKKERFSLILESASTNQTSMYLCASSFREPQHFGDGTRLSIL.